This T cell receptor beta chain was recovered during a study of cytomegalovirus exposure and HLA in healthy donors. The CDR3 spans 14 residues. V gave up 5 bases and J gave up 2 bases; unmatched junction bases: 3. Germline CDR1 reads SEHNR; CDR2 reads FQNEAQ (reference sequence). General study points: Near-uniform donor sequencing depth was presumed by presence/absence analyses. A later analysis by the authors found several of the most significant clusters apparently linked to common viral pathogens. An analysis that was carried out later associated about 17,000 TCR beta sequences with HLA alleles at 0.05 false discovery rate. Clonal expansion, a later analysis showed, was greater in HLA-associated TCR beta chains than in equally common others.

Notes on this clone: Its antigen remains unknown.

The PCR was carried out with 60 Vbeta primers and 13 Jbeta primers. Profiling relied on immunoSEQ multiplex PCR, and the TCRdb table lists in-frame clones only, not all of them. Among roughly 150,000 clones listed, over 80% were seen once. This clonotype was obtained from a young woman in good health and CMV-seronegative. Sequenced material: PBMCs. The chain recombines TRBV7-9 with TRBJ2-7; 10 nucleotides agree with TRBD1. The DNA of the CDR3 is TGTGCCAGCAGCGCCGGACAGGGGGCCTACGAGCAGTACTTC. The encoded protein is CASSAGQGAYEQYF.